This record looks at one T cell receptor beta chain sequence and its context. The sample originates from a study of PD-L1 blockade in urothelial cancer. The V end lost 3 bases, the J end lost 8 bases, and 22 bases lay between the germline ends. CDR1 is LNHDA and CDR2 is SQIVND in the germline V gene (reference sequence). The CDR3 consists of 17 residues. Some clones are missing from TCRdb's copy, which holds only in-frame ones; the method was immunoSEQ multiplex PCR. The sample contains tens of thousands of clones, 84% of which appear only once. The V and J genes are TRBV19 and TRBJ2-2; no clear D gene. The TCR was taken from a man between 65 and 85 years old with urothelial cancer. The sample was PBMCs, taken around atezolizumab (anti-PD-L1) treatment. This CDR3 is CASSILSVERLRGELFF. The CDR3, as DNA: TGTGCCAGTAGTATTTTGTCTGTGGAGCGTCTAAGGGGGGAGCTGTTTTTT.